The sequence of this T cell receptor beta chain was determined in a study of blood T cell repertoires in COVID-19. The table came from immunoSEQ multiplex PCR; TCRdb's copy has only in-frame clones and leaves some out. The sample contains hundreds of thousands of clones, roughly 90% of which appear only once. Germline trimming cut 3 bases from V and 5 bases from J; bases unmatched to any gene: 11. Germline V lookup: CDR1 MGHRA, CDR2 YSYEKL. This CDR3 comprises 16 residues. Material: peripheral blood. The sequence derives from a woman in her 30s with active or convalescent COVID-19. The V and J genes are TRBV4-1 and TRBJ2-5, with TRBD2 matching over 8 bases. The CDR3 spells CASSQGAEREHETQYF. DNA for the CDR3: TGCGCCAGCAGCCAGGGGGCTGAGCGGGAGCACGAGACCCAGTACTTC.